A single sample gave rise to the 25 T cell receptor beta chains below, sequenced in a study of PD-1 blockade in classical Hodgkin lymphoma. The time point here: cycle 4 day 1 (C4D1), after less than 7 weeks of nivolumab. Every one of the patients relapsed after autologous stem cell transplantation (brentuximab vedotin exposure was variable). Clones were sequenced by immunoSEQ multiplex PCR, and TCRdb holds only the in-frame ones, with some missing. The repertoire consists of over 70,000 clones, with less than 95% occurring once and the leading ten covering about 2.9%. Source: peripheral blood mononuclear cells (PBMCs), taken before the fourth cycle of nivolumab. Source of these receptors: a human donor with classical Hodgkin lymphoma.

The chain links TRBV27 to TRBJ1-1; no definite D call. CDR3 length equals 13 residues. V was clipped by 4 bases and J by 3 bases, with 9 bases between them. The germline gives CDR1 MNHEY, CDR2 SMNVEV (reference sequence). As DNA, the CDR3 is TGTGCCAGCAGTTCGTCCGAGTACACTGAAGCTTTCTTT. Protein: CASSSSEYTEAFF.

This clone turned up a few times. The chain uses TRBV4-2 and TRBJ1-2; D is unclear. The CDR3 is made up of 14 amino acids. Germline CDR1 is LGHNA and CDR2 is YNFKEQ. The V gene lost 0 bases and the J gene lost 10 bases, with 15 bases spanning the gap. CDR3 in DNA: TGTGCCAGCAGCCAAGATTTGGAGGACCGATCCTACACCTTC. It yields the protein CASSQDLEDRSYTF.

This clone was seen just once. V usage is TRBV7-8 and J usage is TRBJ2-3; TRBD2 agrees at 9 bases. V dropped 1 base and J dropped 4; count of bases not matched to a gene: 6. CDR3 length: 16 amino acids. CDR1 is SGHVS, CDR2 FQNEAQ, per germline. This CDR3 reads CASSLVVAGDADTQYF. The CDR3 nucleotides are TGTGCCAGCAGCTTAGTAGTAGCGGGGGACGCAGATACGCAGTATTTT. The full variable domain, its missing parts supplied by reference TRBV7-8 and TRBJ2-3, is GAGVSQSPRYKVAKRGQDVALRCDPISGHVSLFWYQQALGQGPEFLTYFQNEAQLDKSGLPSDRFFAERPEGSVSTLKIQRTQQEDSAVYLCASSLVVAGDADTQYFGPGTRLTVL.

The rearrangement joins TRBV6-5 to TRBJ1-3, with 7 bases matching TRBD1. Germline V gives CDR1 MNHEY, CDR2 SVGAGI. J was trimmed by 2 bases and V by 5 bases; bases with no gene match: 6. The CDR3 consists of 15 residues. CDR3 region: CASSHGTEPGNTIYF. CDR3 nucleotide sequence: TGTGCCAGCAGTCACGGGACAGAGCCTGGAAACACCATATATTTT.

The chain employs TRBV28 and TRBJ2-2, with 11 bases lining up with TRBD2. Germline V gene sequence: CDR1 MDHEN, CDR2 SYDVKM. The CDR3 has 19 residues. V dropped 3 bases and J dropped 1; count of bases not matched to a gene: 10. CDR3 sequence: CASSLFWASGGMNTGELFF. The CDR3 DNA reads TGTGCCAGCAGTTTGTTTTGGGCTAGCGGGGGGATGAACACCGGGGAGCTGTTTTTT.

The chain is built from TRBV10-1 and TRBJ2-7, with D maybe TRBD1 (6 bases). Trimming removed 4 bases from V and 3 bases from J, with 13 bases in between. CDR1 is WNHNN, CDR2 SYGVQD, per germline (reference sequence). The CDR3 extends over 14 amino acids. This CDR3 is CASSAYTGNYEQYF. The CDR3, as DNA: TGCGCCAGCAGTGCGTATACAGGGAACTACGAGCAGTACTTC.

The chain carries TRBV7-9 and TRBJ2-5; 8 positions match TRBD2. CDR3 length equals 14 residues. Germline CDR1 and CDR2: SEHNR and FQNEAQ (reference sequence). The ends lost 1 base at V and 4 bases at J; junction bases unmatched: 2. The CDR3 bases are TGTGCCAGCAGCTTAGGCGGGGGGTTAGAGACCCAGTACTTC. Protein sequence: CASSLGGGLETQYF.

This clone occurred once. V usage is TRBV30 and J usage is TRBJ2-2; TRBD1 is a possible D gene (5 bases). The CDR3 is made up of 12 amino acids. Germline CDR1 reads GTSNPN; CDR2 reads SVGIG (reference sequence). Deletions cut 5 bases from V and 5 bases from J, with 9 bases between. The CDR3 here is CAWAQGTGELFF. Written as DNA, the CDR3 is TGTGCCTGGGCCCAGGGAACCGGGGAGCTGTTTTTT.

The chain is built from TRBV28 and TRBJ2-7; 11 nucleotides line up with TRBD2. This CDR3 has 15 amino acids. CDR1 is MDHEN and CDR2 is SYDVKM in the germline V gene. Trimming removed 2 bases from V and 1 base from J; junction bases left unmatched: 1. CDR3 nucleotides: TGTGCCAGCAGTTTACGGACTAGCGGGTCCTACGAGCAGTACTTC. As protein: CASSLRTSGSYEQYF.

The V and J genes are TRBV5-1 and TRBJ2-3, with 10 positions matching TRBD2. Unmatched junction bases numbered 9, after V lost 1 base and J lost 1 base. The CDR3 has 18 residues. Germline assignment: CDR1 SGHRS and CDR2 YFSETQ. In DNA, the CDR3 is TGCGCCAGCAGCTTGCGGCCAGCGGGGGGGCTCGGCACAGATACGCAGTATTTT. The encoded protein is CASSLRPAGGLGTDTQYF.

This rearrangement joins TRBV11-2 to TRBJ2-7; a possible D gene is TRBD1 (5 bases). Per germline, CDR1 SGHAT and CDR2 FQNNGV. The CDR3 spans 13 residues. With 5 bases removed from V and 1 base from J, the gap between germline ends came to 9 bases. The CDR3 region has the DNA TGTGCCAGCAGCCCAGGGTTTTCCTACGAGCAGTACTTC. This translates into CASSPGFSYEQYF.

The chain combines TRBV7-8 with TRBJ2-4; TRBD1 or TRBD2 may be the D gene (6 bases each). Per the germline V gene, CDR1 is SGHVS and CDR2 is FQNEAQ. There are 16 residues in the CDR3. Trimming pared 1 base from V and 7 bases from J, leaving 17 bases between. CDR3 DNA sequence: TGTGCCAGCAGCTTAGGGCTGATGGGGGGCTTTAACATTCAGTACTTC. It specifies CASSLGLMGGFNIQYF.

The CDR3 nucleotides read TGTGCCAGCAGCCAAGGCGGGAGTGAGCAGTTCTTC. Amino acids: CASSQGGSEQFF. The J gene is TRBJ2-1, the V gene TRBV4-2; 7 bases map to TRBD2. V dropped 1 base and J dropped 9; count of bases not matched to a gene: 0. CDR1 and CDR2 from the germline V gene are LGHNA and YNFKEQ. This CDR3 is 12 amino acids long.

The CDR3 region is CASSPTSGQETQYF. The CDR3 region has the DNA TGTGCCAGCAGCCCAACTAGCGGACAAGAGACCCAGTACTTC. V and J are TRBV11-3 and TRBJ2-5; 8 bases fit TRBD2. Germline loops: CDR1 SGHNT, CDR2 YENEEA. Trimming cost V 5 bases and J 2 bases; bases outside gene matches: 4. CDR3 length equals 14 residues.

The rearrangement uses TRBV7-2 and TRBJ1-1; 12 bases align to TRBD1. CDR3 length: 18 residues. CDR1 and CDR2 (germline): SGHTA, FQGNSA. The J segment lost 0 bases and the V segment lost 4 bases, leaving 9 bases of the junction unmatched. CDR3 loop: CASSSKPGQGAMNTEAFF. The DNA for the CDR3 is TGTGCCAGCAGCTCGAAACCGGGACAGGGGGCGATGAACACTGAAGCTTTCTTT.

The J gene is TRBJ2-3, the V gene TRBV13; 7 positions agree with TRBD1. Looked up from germline, CDR1 is PRHDT and CDR2 is FYEKMQ (reference sequence). This CDR3 has 14 amino acids. V lost 7 bases to trimming and J lost 4 bases; unmatched junction nucleotides: 8. Here the CDR3 DNA reads TGTGCCAGCAACTTGAGGGGGCGGGCAGATACGCAGTATTTT. Translation: CASNLRGRADTQYF.

This rearrangement joins TRBV28 to TRBJ1-2; tentative D call: TRBD1 (6 bases). Trimming pared 6 bases from V and 3 bases from J, leaving 23 bases between. The CDR3 is 17 amino acids. Germline V CDR1 and CDR2: MDHEN, SYDVKM. This chain's CDR3 is CASSLIPGQTRHYGYTF. The CDR3 nucleotides are TGTGCCAGCAGCCTAATTCCCGGACAGACCCGACACTATGGCTACACCTTC.

The chain carries TRBV19 and TRBJ1-5; possible D gene TRBD1, 5 bases. This CDR3 has 13 amino acids. CDR1 is LNHDA, CDR2 SQIVND, per germline (reference sequence). Trimming cost V 9 bases and J 0 bases, with 9 bases left between them. CDR3 sequence (DNA): TGTGCCAGCGCAGGGTATAGCAATCAGCCCCAGCATTTT. Protein product: CASAGYSNQPQHF. The entire variable domain, with the rest obtained from reference TRBV19 and TRBJ1-5, is as follows: DGGITQSPKYLFRKEGQNVTLSCEQNLNHDAMYWYRQDPGQGLRLIYYSQIVNDFQKGDIAEGYSVSREKKESFPLTVTSAQKNPTAFYLCASAGYSNQPQHFGDGTRLSIL.

In this sample, this clone turned up once. The chain combines TRBV11-2 with TRBJ2-7; 7 bases align to TRBD1. CDR1 and CDR2 from the germline V gene are SGHAT and FQNNGV. Losses at the gene ends were 5 bases for V and 2 bases for J; bases not matched to a gene: 9. The CDR3 extends over 15 amino acids. CDR3 residues: CASSQNRGGTYEQYF. CDR3 DNA: TGTGCCAGCAGCCAGAACAGGGGTGGGACCTACGAGCAGTACTTC.

The V call is TRBV28, the J call TRBJ2-7; 14 bases line up with TRBD2. From germline, CDR1 is MDHEN and CDR2 SYDVKM. The trim removed 8 bases at V and 0 bases at J, leaving 15 bases unmatched. The CDR3 runs to 19 residues. The CDR3: CASLDRGGTSGGRSYEQYF. Written as DNA, the CDR3 is TGTGCCAGCTTGGATCGGGGAGGGACTAGCGGGGGCCGCTCCTACGAGCAGTACTTC. The variable domain in full, with the rest retrieved from reference TRBV28 and TRBJ2-7, is DVKVTQSSRYLVKRTGEKVFLECVQDMDHENMFWYRQDPGLGLRLIYFSYDVKMKEKGDIPEGYSVSREKKERFSLILESASTNQTSMYLCASLDRGGTSGGRSYEQYFGPGTRLTVT.

The J gene is TRBJ2-5, the V gene TRBV10-3; no firm D call. V lost 3 bases to trimming and J lost 2 bases, with 10 bases between them. The length of the CDR3 is 14 residues. Germline CDR1 is ENHRY and CDR2 is SYGVKD. CDR3 protein: CAISDGPTQETQYF. CDR3 sequence (DNA): TGTGCCATCAGTGATGGGCCTACACAAGAGACCCAGTACTTC.

J is TRBJ2-4 and V is TRBV5-1; maybe TRBD2 (5 bases). This CDR3 contains 15 residues. Trimming shortened V by 4 bases and J by 6 bases, and 17 bases separated the two germline ends. Germline V gene lookup returns CDR1 SGHRS and CDR2 YFSETQ. The CDR3 is CASSIGLAPPNIQYF. DNA for the CDR3: TGCGCCAGCAGCATCGGCCTAGCCCCTCCAAACATTCAGTACTTC.

This clone has a single count. The chain employs TRBV27 and TRBJ1-1; D perhaps matches TRBD1 (6 bases). The CDR3 has 13 residues. Germline CDR1 is MNHEY and CDR2 is SMNVEV (reference sequence). Trimming cost V 2 bases and J 6 bases, with 10 bases left between them. In DNA, the CDR3 is TGTGCCAGCAGTTTACAGGGGACCCCTGAAGCTTTCTTT. Translation: CASSLQGTPEAFF.

This CDR3 is CASSEFRGGTDTQYF. The CDR3 nucleotides read TGTGCCAGCAGTGAATTCAGGGGAGGCACAGATACGCAGTATTTT. The gene calls are TRBV25-1 and TRBJ2-3; weak D call: TRBD1 (6 bases). This CDR3 has 15 residues. Trimming shortened V by 1 base and J by 1 base, and 9 bases separated the two germline ends. Germline V CDR1 and CDR2: MGHDK, SYGVNS.

In this sample, this clone turned up once. The chain employs TRBV7-2 and TRBJ2-1; 7 nucleotides agree with TRBD2. The junction had 4 bases not matched to a gene; V was cut back by 5 bases and J by 9 bases. From germline, CDR1 is SGHTA and CDR2 FQGNSA. The CDR3 extends over 12 amino acids. The CDR3 region is CASSPTSSEQFF. In DNA, the CDR3 is TGTGCCAGCAGCCCGACTAGCTCTGAGCAGTTCTTC.